Given below is one TCR beta chain in context. This sample is drawn from a study of blood T cell repertoires in COVID-19. As originally analysed: Amplification from reference gene primers served as the basis for estimated nucleated cell counts. TCRdb keeps only in-frame clones here, not all; method: immunoSEQ multiplex PCR. That table gives V, J and clone size, and the DNA gave D and trimming. The repertoire has approximately 80,000 clones, 88% of them found once; the top ten carry 45%. The CDR3 totals 14 residues. The V end lost 3 bases, the J end lost 3 bases, and 11 bases lay between the germline ends. CDR1 and CDR2 from the germline V gene are KGHSH and LQKENI.

This TCR derives from a human donor in a cohort sampled during active COVID-19. This chain connects TRBV18 to TRBJ2-5; tentative D call: TRBD2 (5 bases). Sequencing was performed on peripheral blood. CDR3 coding DNA: TGTGCCAGCTCACCGTGGCGGGCTGAAGAGACCCAGTACTTC. It encodes CASSPWRAEETQYF.